The present entry profiles one T cell receptor beta chain with its context. Those who participated ranged in age from roughly 18 to 100 years and resided in about two dozen US areas. Participants had their cohort set by participant-reported clinical history. V shed 0 bases, J shed 1 base, and the junction held 3 bases outside the gene matches. Germline V lookup: CDR1 SQVTM, CDR2 ANQGSEA. This CDR3 has 14 residues. These data are taken from a study of blood T cell repertoires in COVID-19. Study-level background: The study drew acute and convalescent COVID-19 samples from the United States, Italy and Spain.

Sequencing used immunoSEQ multiplex PCR; TCRdb keeps in-frame clones, though not all of them. Among roughly 250,000 clones, around 90% were seen once, and the ten largest hold approximately 2%. The sequenced sample consisted of PBMCs or T cells enriched from blood (not recorded which). The chain has TRBV29-1 and TRBJ2-7; TRBD2 matches 7 bases. This sequence originates from a woman aged 18-29 years who had recovered from COVID-19. The CDR3 loop reads CSVEDLGGSYEQYF. The CDR3 DNA follows: TGCAGCGTTGAAGATCTGGGGGGGTCCTACGAGCAGTACTTC.